The entry that follows covers one T cell receptor beta chain sequence. It has no known antigen specificity. The record has no base qualities; no much larger clone is one base away. The CDR3 starts with the cysteine, ends with the phenylalanine, and has 19 residues. Here the CDR3 DNA is all that survives: 57 bases in frame from base 1. The germline V end is reduced by 5 bases and the J end by 2 bases; junction bases left unmatched: 16. CDR1 KGHSH and CDR2 LQKENI are derived from the germline V gene. This record comes from a study of T cells after posttransplantation cyclophosphamide (dated by TCRdb to 2015 to 2016). Describing the broader study: The study tracked T cell repertoire reconstitution by TRB sequencing after myeloablative bone marrow transplantation using posttransplantation cyclophosphamide as GVHD prophylaxis. Antigen receptor sequencing was done on samples from 35 PTCy-treated patients and from under 20 related bone marrow donors of those patients. Blood from every one of the 30 to 40 PTCy patients who had 1-year posttransplant specimens underwent TRB sequencing. In 3 patients, TRB sequencing was also performed on up to 3 more blood samples taken 2 to 5.2 years after transplant, and in a handful of patients, pretransplant blood was also TRB-sequenced. Because TRA and TRB clonality correlated tightly in fewer than ten samples, later TCR analyses were limited to TRB. Public TRB sequences were compared against a database of over 3,600 sequences linked to responses to pathogens, tumor antigens, self-antigens and alloantigens. What the research found in general, with its limitations: The TRB repertoires of T cells infiltrating skin or GI tract showed only limited overlap with the TRB repertoires of T cells in blood. Donor-recipient similarity was low at 1-2 months but rose over the first year, and later blood repertoires were often dominated by donor CD8+ memory clones. Across 45 patients, recipient CMV seropositivity and CMV reactivation were highly associated with TRB clonality; PTCy diversity was similar to CNI/methotrexate controls.

TRB sequencing used genomic DNA with the immunoSEQ assay at survey resolution or the hsTCRB kit. The authors' pipeline ran thus. Initial read processing used immunoSEQ software, and repertoire analyses used the LymphoSeq R package. Clonality was computed as 1 minus normalized Shannon entropy; Gini coefficient was also calculated for each TRB dataset. Phenotypes of unsorted samples were inferred by mapping TRB sequences from sorted subsets of the recipient or donor onto unsorted samples of the same recipient. In TCRdb, the immuneACCESS table is reduced to in-frame sequences with V and J assigned. These tables do not hold every clone; where another copy was compared, an unresolved V gene accounts for under half, and the others remain unexplained. The D gene and trimming were derived from the DNA, and the V and J assignments and clone size from that table. The sample table records 23,000 or so clones; 65% to 90% of these occur just once. Clones ranked in the top ten supply approximately 2.3% of the sample.

The control cohort consisted of 11 patients who had myeloablative marrow transplants with methotrexate plus a calcineurin inhibitor and who were sampled 1 year after transplant. Peripheral blood and bone marrow mononuclear cells were isolated by Ficoll-Hypaque density centrifugation and cryopreserved. Here the chain combines TRBV18 and TRBJ2-7; TRBD2 lines up with 12 middle nucleotides. Here the sequenced sample was PBMCs, taken 362 days after allogeneic stem cell transplant with calcineurin inhibitor and methotrexate. This clonotype originated in a female patient aged 30 to 45 who received an allogeneic stem cell transplant from an unrelated donor, was CMV-positive, and had acute and chronic GVHD. Some T cells may originate with the graft donor following a transplant. CDR3 region: CASSSTGAAGLAGTYEQYF. The nucleotide sequence reads as follows: TGTGCCAGCTCATCTACGGGAGCGGCAGGACTAGCGGGGACCTACGAGCAGTACTTC.